One sample yielded the 25 T cell receptor beta chains listed below, sequenced in a study of monozygotic twins with inflammatory bowel disease. Using the 5' RACE reads, TCRdb records one entry per CDR3 protein without DNA. This sample's table reports about 380,000 distinct CDR3 sequences. The specimen sequenced was blood. The source of these receptors is a human donor with ulcerative colitis or Crohn's disease, or a healthy co-twin of an affected twin (not recorded which).

The gene calls are TRBV20-1 and TRBJ2-3; TCRdb names TRBD1, which stays unverified in the absence of DNA. In germline, CDR1 is DFQATT, CDR2 SNEGSKA (reference sequence). The CDR3 has 15 amino acids. The CDR3 sequence: CSARRRGRITDTQYF.

The gene calls are TRBV20-1 and TRBJ2-2; as DNA is missing, the TRBD1 call by TCRdb cannot be tested. Germline V CDR1 and CDR2: DFQATT, SNEGSKA (reference sequence). CDR3 length: 16 residues. The CDR3 loop is CSASPADRGHVGELFF.

The rearrangement links TRBV6-2 or TRBV6-3 to TRBJ2-1. CDR1 is MNHEY, CDR2 SVGEGT, per germline. This CDR3 is built from 16 residues. This chain's CDR3 is CASSYSFTSTNNEQFF.

The chain couples TRBV7-9 to TRBJ2-1; TCRdb indicates TRBD1, and absent DNA this call remains unverified. The CDR3 totals 15 residues. CDR1 is SEHNR and CDR2 is FQNEAQ in the germline V gene (reference sequence). CDR3: CASSLAGDHYNEQFF.

The chain couples TRBV6-5 to TRBJ2-3; TCRdb returns TRBD1, unconfirmable since there is no DNA. The CDR3 sequence is 17 residues long. The V gene's germline CDR1 is MNHEY and CDR2 SVGAGI. CDR3 in amino acids: CASSYSTSGGPTDTQYF.

J is TRBJ1-6 and V is TRBV11-2; TCRdb's D call of TRBD1 is untestable without DNA. The CDR3 runs 16 residues. The germline gives CDR1 SGHAT, CDR2 FQNNGV. The CDR3: CASSLVMSGVQSPLHF.

The gene calls are TRBV7-7 and TRBJ2-3. The CDR3 is 13 residues long. Germline V gives CDR1 SSHAT, CDR2 FNYEAQ (reference sequence). The CDR3 sequence: CASSLGFEDTQYF.

This chain joins TRBV6-1 and TRBJ2-7; as DNA is missing, the TRBD2 call by TCRdb cannot be tested. The CDR3 contains 14 residues. Germline lookup yields CDR1 MNHNS and CDR2 SASEGT. The CDR3 loop reads CASRRTSGGGEQYF.

This rearrangement joins TRBV7-6 to TRBJ1-5; TCRdb's assignment of TRBD1 cannot be checked, as there is no DNA. In germline, CDR1 is SGHVS, CDR2 FNYEAQ. CDR3 length equals 19 residues. The CDR3 is CASSLEATGGSTSNQPQHF.

CDR3 region: CASSRGLAGAGGETQYF. This chain connects TRBV5-1 to TRBJ2-5; the D call from TCRdb, TRBD2, cannot be confirmed without DNA. This CDR3 is 17 amino acids long. Per the germline V gene, CDR1 is SGHRS and CDR2 is YFSETQ.

The chain carries TRBV28 and TRBJ2-1; TCRdb reports TRBD1, a call that lacks DNA to check it against. This CDR3 has 12 amino acids. Germline V gene lookup returns CDR1 MDHEN and CDR2 SYDVKM. This CDR3 reads CAGQGSDNEQFF.

The gene calls are TRBV4-1 and TRBJ2-1. Germline V gives CDR1 MGHRA, CDR2 YSYEKL. This CDR3 comprises 14 residues. The CDR3 here is CASSQDRSYNEQFF.

The J gene is TRBJ2-2, the V gene TRBV11-3; checking the TCRdb D call of TRBD1 is not possible without DNA. CDR3 size: 15 residues. Germline CDR1 is SGHNT and CDR2 is YENEEA. The CDR3 reads CASSSSGSAAGELFF. Based on the CDR3 plus reference TRBV11-3 and TRBJ2-2, the full variable domain is EAGVVQSPRYKIIEKKQPVAFWCNPISGHNTLYWYLQNLGQGPELLIRYENEEAVDDSQLPKDRFSAERLKGVDSTLKIQPAELGDSAVYLCASSSSGSAAGELFFGEGSRLTVL.

This chain's CDR3 is CASSQVFLAGGPGNEQFF. The V gene is TRBV4-2, the J gene TRBJ2-1; lacking DNA, the TRBD2 call made by TCRdb goes unchecked. The length of the CDR3 is 18 residues. CDR1 is LGHNA and CDR2 is YNFKEQ in the germline V gene.

The CDR3 protein is CASSRLQGTQETQYF. V gene TRBV4-1 combines with J gene TRBJ2-5; the D call from TCRdb, TRBD1, cannot be confirmed without DNA. CDR3 length equals 15 residues. Germline V lookup: CDR1 MGHRA, CDR2 YSYEKL.

V usage is TRBV12-3 or TRBV12-4 and J usage is TRBJ1-1; TCRdb returns TRBD1, unconfirmable since there is no DNA. This CDR3 is built from 14 residues. CDR3 amino acids: CASSLALGGFEAFF.

The chain is built from TRBV20-1 and TRBJ2-5. Per germline, CDR1 DFQATT and CDR2 SNEGSKA (reference sequence). This CDR3 is built from 14 residues. CDR3 loop: CSADGSGEEETQYF.

This sequence joins TRBV7-2 and TRBJ2-3; TCRdb names TRBD2, which stays unverified in the absence of DNA. The CDR3 has 17 amino acids. From germline, CDR1 is SGHTA and CDR2 FQGNSA. CDR3 sequence reads: CASSLGGLAGLTDTQYF.

This chain uses TRBV20-1 with TRBJ1-6. Looked up from germline, CDR1 is DFQATT and CDR2 is SNEGSKA (reference sequence). The CDR3 runs 15 residues. The chain's CDR3 is CSARSQLQNNSPLHF.

The genes are TRBV12-3 or TRBV12-4 and TRBJ2-7; the D call from TCRdb, TRBD1, cannot be confirmed without DNA. There are 14 residues in the CDR3. The chain's CDR3 is CASSRQPGNYEQYF.

The V call is TRBV9, the J call TRBJ2-3; TCRdb reports TRBD2, a call that lacks DNA to check it against. Germline V gene lookup returns CDR1 SGDLS and CDR2 YYNGEE. CDR3 length equals 16 residues. This CDR3 reads CASSVGGGDPTDTQYF.

The V gene is TRBV7-2, the J gene TRBJ2-7; TCRdb gives TRBD1 as the D gene, but with no DNA this cannot be confirmed. CDR1 is SGHTA, CDR2 FQGNSA, per germline. This CDR3 is 15 amino acids long. The CDR3 loop reads CASSRAGTVNYEQYF.

The V and J genes are TRBV12-3 or TRBV12-4 and TRBJ2-1; the D call of TRBD1 rests on TCRdb alone, since no DNA is present to check it. The CDR3 is 14 amino acids. The CDR3 reads CASSPGQGINEQFF.

This chain's CDR3 is CATSRDRTLYNEQFF. V and J are TRBV15 and TRBJ2-1. The CDR3 consists of 15 residues. Per germline, CDR1 LNHNV and CDR2 YYDKDF (reference sequence).

The rearrangement uses TRBV28 and TRBJ1-2; TCRdb's D call, TRBD1, is unchecked because there is no DNA. The CDR3 covers 13 residues. CDR1 and CDR2 from the germline V gene are MDHEN and SYDVKM. CDR3 amino acids: CASRPGGHYGYTF.